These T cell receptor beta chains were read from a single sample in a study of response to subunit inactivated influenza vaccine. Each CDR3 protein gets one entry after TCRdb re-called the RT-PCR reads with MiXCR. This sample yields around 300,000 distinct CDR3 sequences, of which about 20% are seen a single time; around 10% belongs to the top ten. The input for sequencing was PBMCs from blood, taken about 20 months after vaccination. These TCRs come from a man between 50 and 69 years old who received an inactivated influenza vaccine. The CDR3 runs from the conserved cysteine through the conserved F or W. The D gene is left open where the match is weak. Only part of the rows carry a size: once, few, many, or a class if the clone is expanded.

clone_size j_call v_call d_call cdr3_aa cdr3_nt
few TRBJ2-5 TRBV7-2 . CASSVLGGTQYF TGTGCCAGCAGCGTCCTCGGGGGGACCCAGTACTTC
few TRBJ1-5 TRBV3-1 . CASSQGGASQPQHF TGTGCCAGCAGCCAAGGGGGTGCGTCTCAGCCCCAGCATTTT
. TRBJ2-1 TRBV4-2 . CASSQGWGTYNEQFF TGTGCCAGCAGCCAAGGATGGGGGACCTACAATGAGCAGTTCTTC
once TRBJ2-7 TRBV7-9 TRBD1 CASSPGTVPSYEQYF TGTGCCAGCAGCCCCGGGACAGTGCCCTCCTACGAGCAGTACTTC
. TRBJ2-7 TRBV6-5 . CASSYSSSLYEQYF TGTGCCAGCAGTTACTCTTCTAGTCTCTACGAGCAGTACTTC
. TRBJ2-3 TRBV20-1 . CSASWGGASTDTQYF TGCAGTGCTAGTTGGGGGGGGGCTAGCACAGATACGCAGTATTTT
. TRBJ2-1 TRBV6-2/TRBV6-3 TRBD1 CASRDGTGWFWETYNEQFF TGTGCCAGCAGAGACGGGACAGGGTGGTTTTGGGAGACTTACAATGAGCAGTTCTTC
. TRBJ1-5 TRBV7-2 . CASSLEPGRSNQPQHF TGTGCCAGCAGCTTAGAACCGGGACGGAGCAATCAGCCCCAGCATTTT
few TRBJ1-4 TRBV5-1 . CASSQGGRWGEKLFF TGCGCCAGCAGCCAGGGAGGCAGGTGGGGTGAAAAACTGTTTTTT
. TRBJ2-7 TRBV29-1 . CSAQGFTYEQYF TGCAGCGCTCAGGGGTTTACCTACGAGCAGTACTTC
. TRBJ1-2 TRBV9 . CASSPGPGAFGYTF TGTGCCAGCAGCCCAGGTCCGGGGGCCTTTGGCTACACCTTC
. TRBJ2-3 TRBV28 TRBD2 CASSSGPTGTSGGSTDTQYF TGTGCCAGCAGTTCGGGACCCACCGGGACTAGCGGGGGGTCCACAGATACGCAGTATTTT
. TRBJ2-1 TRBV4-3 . CASARNYYADINNEQFF TGCGCCAGCGCCAGGAATTATTACGCGGACATCAACAATGAGCAGTTCTTC
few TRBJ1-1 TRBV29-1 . CSVVNMNTEAFF TGCAGCGTTGTGAATATGAACACTGAAGCTTTCTTT
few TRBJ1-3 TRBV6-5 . CASSYGGSGNTIYF TGTGCCAGCAGTTACGGGGGCTCTGGAAACACCATATATTTT
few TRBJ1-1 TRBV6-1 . CASRDGLPRTEAFF TGTGCCAGCAGGGACGGGCTTCCAAGGACTGAAGCTTTCTTT
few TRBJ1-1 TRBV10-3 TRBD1 CAIREGTGKGEAFF TGTGCCATCAGAGAAGGGACAGGGAAAGGCGAAGCTTTCTTT
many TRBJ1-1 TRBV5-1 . CASSFYGGRGTEAFF TGCGCCAGCAGCTTCTACGGGGGAAGGGGCACTGAAGCTTTCTTT
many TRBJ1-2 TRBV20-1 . CSARDYWQSLYGYTF TGCAGTGCTAGAGATTATTGGCAGTCTCTCTATGGCTACACCTTC
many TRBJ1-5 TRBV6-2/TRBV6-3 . CASSPRPFHPLGNQPQHF TGTGCCAGCAGTCCTAGGCCCTTCCATCCCCTTGGCAATCAGCCCCAGCATTTT
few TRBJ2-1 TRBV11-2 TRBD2 CASSLDRARTSSENEQFF TGTGCCAGCAGCTTAGATAGGGCCCGGACTAGCTCTGAGAATGAGCAGTTCTTC
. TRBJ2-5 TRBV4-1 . CASSQSPGRQETQYF TGCGCCAGCAGCCAATCCCCAGGGCGCCAAGAGACCCAGTACTTC
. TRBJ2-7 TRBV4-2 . CASSQGTYLSSYEQYF TGTGCCAGCAGCCAAGGCACCTATTTGAGCTCCTACGAGCAGTACTTC
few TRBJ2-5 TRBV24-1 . CATSDLKGLETQYF TGTGCCACCAGTGACCTGAAGGGGCTGGAGACCCAGTACTTC
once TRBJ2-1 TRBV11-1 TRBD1 CASSSWDRVFGGAYNEQFF TGTGCCAGCAGCTCCTGGGACAGGGTATTCGGGGGTGCCTACAATGAGCAGTTCTTC
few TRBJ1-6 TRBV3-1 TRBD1 CASSQGQRNLPLHF TGTGCCAGCAGCCAGGGACAGAGAAATTTACCCCTCCACTTT
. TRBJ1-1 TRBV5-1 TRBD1 CASSLTGQGALGAEAFF TGCGCCAGCAGCTTAACGGGACAGGGGGCGCTTGGGGCTGAAGCTTTCTTT
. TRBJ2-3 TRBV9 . CASSVGSDPPDTQYF TGTGCCAGCAGCGTAGGAAGCGACCCGCCAGATACGCAGTATTTT
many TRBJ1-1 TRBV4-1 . CASSPNTGLPEAFF TGCGCCAGCAGCCCCAATACAGGGCTTCCTGAAGCTTTCTTT
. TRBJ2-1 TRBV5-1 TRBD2 CASSLALAGGRSEQFF TGCGCCAGCAGCTTGGCGCTAGCGGGAGGGCGTTCGGAGCAGTTCTTC
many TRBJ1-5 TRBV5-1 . CASSKDGRGIQPQHF TGCGCCAGCAGCAAGGACGGTCGAGGAATTCAGCCCCAGCATTTT
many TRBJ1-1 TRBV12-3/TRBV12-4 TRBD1 CASSLIDRVNTEAFF TGTGCCAGCAGTTTGATAGACAGGGTGAACACTGAAGCTTTCTTT
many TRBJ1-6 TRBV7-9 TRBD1 CASSLGQGTYNSPLHF TGTGCCAGCAGCTTGGGACAGGGGACGTATAATTCACCCCTCCACTTT
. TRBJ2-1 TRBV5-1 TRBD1 CASSLDRPNEQFF TGCGCCAGCAGCCTGGACAGGCCAAATGAGCAGTTCTTC
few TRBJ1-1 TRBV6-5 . CASSYSWPRTRGEAFF TGTGCCAGCAGTTACTCATGGCCGAGGACCCGCGGTGAAGCTTTCTTT
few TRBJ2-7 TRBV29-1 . CSAAHSGTAYEQYF TGCAGCGCGGCCCACTCCGGGACGGCCTACGAGCAGTACTTC
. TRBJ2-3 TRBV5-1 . CASSSEGRFADTQYF TGCGCCAGCAGCTCGGAGGGCCGGTTTGCAGATACGCAGTATTTT
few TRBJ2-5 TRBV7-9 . CASSLGPGMEETQYF TGTGCCAGCAGCTTAGGTCCAGGGATGGAAGAGACCCAGTACTTC
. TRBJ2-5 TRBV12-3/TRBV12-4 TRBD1 CASRADRGETQYF TGTGCCAGCAGAGCGGACAGGGGAGAGACCCAGTACTTC
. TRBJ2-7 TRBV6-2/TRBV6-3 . CASSKGSEQYF TGTGCCAGCAGTAAGGGGAGCGAGCAGTACTTC
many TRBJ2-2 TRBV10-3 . CAISGPVRQSTGELFF TGTGCCATCAGTGGCCCCGTGCGGCAGAGCACCGGGGAGCTGTTTTTT
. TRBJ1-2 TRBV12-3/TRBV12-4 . CASSLVGLGYTF TGTGCCAGCAGTTTAGTAGGGCTGGGCTACACCTTC
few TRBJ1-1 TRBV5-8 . CASSLGRTLNTEAFF TGTGCCAGCAGCTTGGGGCGGACCCTGAACACTGAAGCTTTCTTT
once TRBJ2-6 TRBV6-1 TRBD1 CASRRLGTAVSGANVLTF TGTGCCAGCAGGCGCCTAGGGACAGCAGTCTCTGGGGCCAACGTCCTGACTTTC
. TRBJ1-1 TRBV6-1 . CASRLGTGTEAFF TGTGCCAGCAGGTTGGGGACCGGGACTGAAGCTTTCTTT
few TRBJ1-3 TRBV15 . CATSQGTAAGNTIYF TGTGCCACCAGCCAGGGGACCGCTGCTGGAAACACCATATATTTT
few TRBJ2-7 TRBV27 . CASSLSGHRNEQYF TGTGCCAGCAGTTTATCGGGTCACCGGAACGAGCAGTACTTC
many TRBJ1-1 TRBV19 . CASSMGLNTEAFF TGTGCCAGTAGTATGGGCCTGAACACTGAAGCTTTCTTT
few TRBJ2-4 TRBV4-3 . CASSQSGVAKNIQYF TGCGCCAGCAGCCAGTCCGGTGTAGCCAAAAACATTCAGTACTTC
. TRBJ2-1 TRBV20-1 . CSARNPGGPDNEQFF TGCAGTGCTAGAAATCCCGGGGGGCCGGACAATGAGCAGTTCTTC
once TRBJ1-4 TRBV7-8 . CASSLQRNEKLFF TGTGCCAGCAGCTTACAGAGAAATGAAAAACTGTTTTTT
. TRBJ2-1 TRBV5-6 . CASSYRGGNYNEQFF TGTGCCAGCAGTTATCGCGGGGGCAACTACAATGAGCAGTTCTTC
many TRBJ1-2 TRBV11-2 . CASSLGGVLYGYTF TGTGCCAGCAGCCTCGGTGGAGTTCTATATGGCTACACCTTC
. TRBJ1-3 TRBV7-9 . CASSLAIQGLSGNTIYF TGTGCCAGCAGCTTAGCGATCCAGGGTTTGTCTGGAAACACCATATATTTT
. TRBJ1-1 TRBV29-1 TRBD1 CSVVGQTYEAFF TGCAGCGTTGTGGGACAGACCTATGAAGCTTTCTTT